The clone carrying this TCR beta chain showed up just a few times. The data belong to a study of blood T cell repertoires in COVID-19. About the research overall: The study drew acute and convalescent COVID-19 samples from the United States, Italy and Spain. T cells, B-cell-depleted T cells, or PBMCs supplied cDNA or gDNA.

This CDR3 is built from 14 residues. CDR1 and CDR2 (germline): SGHDT, YYEEEE. With 3 bases clipped from V and 5 bases from J, the junction kept 7 bases outside the gene matches. Assay used: immunoSEQ multiplex PCR; TCRdb lists only in-frame clones, some missing. The sample includes fewer than 110,000 clones, approximately 89% seen only once; the top ten take roughly a sixth. The chain carries TRBV5-6 and TRBJ2-7; 8 bases align to TRBD1. The sequenced sample consisted of peripheral blood. The receptor comes from a woman of 80 years or more in a cohort sampled during active COVID-19. The CDR3 coding sequence is TGTGCCAGCAGCTATAGGACAGGGAGGAACGAGCAGTACTTC. Its translation: CASSYRTGRNEQYF.